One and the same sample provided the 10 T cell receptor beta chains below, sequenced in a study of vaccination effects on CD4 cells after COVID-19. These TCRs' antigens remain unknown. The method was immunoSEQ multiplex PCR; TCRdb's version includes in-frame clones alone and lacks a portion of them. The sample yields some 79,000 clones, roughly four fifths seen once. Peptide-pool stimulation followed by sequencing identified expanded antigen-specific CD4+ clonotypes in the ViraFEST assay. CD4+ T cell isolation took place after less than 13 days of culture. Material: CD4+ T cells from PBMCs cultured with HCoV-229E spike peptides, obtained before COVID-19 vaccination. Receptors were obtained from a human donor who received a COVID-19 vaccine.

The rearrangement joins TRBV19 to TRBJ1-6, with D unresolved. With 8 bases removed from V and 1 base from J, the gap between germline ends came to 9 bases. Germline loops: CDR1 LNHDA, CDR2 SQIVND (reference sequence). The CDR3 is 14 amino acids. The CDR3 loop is CASLRVSYNSPLHF. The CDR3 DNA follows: TGTGCCAGTTTGCGCGTTTCCTATAATTCACCCCTCCACTTT.

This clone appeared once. CDR3 region: CASSQLGGQPQHF. CDR3 bases: TGTGCCAGCAGCCAATTGGGGGGCCAGCCCCAGCATTTT. The J gene is TRBJ1-5, the V gene TRBV3-1 (or the pseudogene TRBV3-2); a possible D gene is TRBD1 (6 bases). Germline loops: CDR1 LGHDT, CDR2 YNNKEL (reference sequence). The V gene lost 2 bases and the J gene lost 7 bases, with 9 bases spanning the gap. The CDR3 sequence is 13 residues long.

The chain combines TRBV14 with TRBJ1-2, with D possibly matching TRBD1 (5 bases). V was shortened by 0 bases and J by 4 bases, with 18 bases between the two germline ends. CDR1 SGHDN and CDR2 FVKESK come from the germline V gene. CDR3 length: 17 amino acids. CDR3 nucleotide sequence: TGTGCCAGCAGCCAAGATCAGGACTTGCGGGGACGCTATGGCTACACCTTC. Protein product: CASSQDQDLRGRYGYTF.

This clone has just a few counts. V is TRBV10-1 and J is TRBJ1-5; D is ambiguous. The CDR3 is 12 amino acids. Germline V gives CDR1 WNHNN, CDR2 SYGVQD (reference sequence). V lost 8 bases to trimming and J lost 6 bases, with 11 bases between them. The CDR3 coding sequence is TGCGCCAGCGGGGATAACACTCAGCCCCAGCATTTT. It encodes CASGDNTQPQHF.

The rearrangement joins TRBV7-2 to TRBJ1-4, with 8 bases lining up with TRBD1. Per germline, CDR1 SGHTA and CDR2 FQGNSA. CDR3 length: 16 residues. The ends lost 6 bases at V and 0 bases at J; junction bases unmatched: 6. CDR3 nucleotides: TGTGCCAGCAGTCGCTTGACAGGGGCAACTAATGAAAAACTGTTTTTT. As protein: CASSRLTGATNEKLFF.

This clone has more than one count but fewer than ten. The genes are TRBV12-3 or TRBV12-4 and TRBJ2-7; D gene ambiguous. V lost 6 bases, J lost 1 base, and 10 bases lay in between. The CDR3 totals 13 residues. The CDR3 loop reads CASSRNPSYEQYV. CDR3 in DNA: TGTGCCAGCAGCCGAAACCCTTCCTACGAGCAGTACGTC.

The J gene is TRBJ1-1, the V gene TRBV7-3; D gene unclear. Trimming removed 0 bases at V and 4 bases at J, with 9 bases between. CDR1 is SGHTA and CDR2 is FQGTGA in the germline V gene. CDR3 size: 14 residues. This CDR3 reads CASSLTQSTTEAFF. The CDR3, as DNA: TGTGCCAGCAGCTTAACGCAGTCGACCACTGAAGCTTTCTTT.

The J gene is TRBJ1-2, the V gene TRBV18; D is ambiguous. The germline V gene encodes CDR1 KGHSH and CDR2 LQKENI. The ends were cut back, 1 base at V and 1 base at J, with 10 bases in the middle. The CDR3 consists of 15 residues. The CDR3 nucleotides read TGTGCCAGCTCACCACGGCAGGCAGTTAACTATGGCTACACCTTC. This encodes CASSPRQAVNYGYTF.

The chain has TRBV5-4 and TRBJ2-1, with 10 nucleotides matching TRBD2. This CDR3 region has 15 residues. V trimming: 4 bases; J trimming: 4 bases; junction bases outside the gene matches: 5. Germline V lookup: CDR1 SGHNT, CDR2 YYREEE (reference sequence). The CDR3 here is CASSRSGGAYNEQFF. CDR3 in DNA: TGTGCCAGCAGCCGAAGCGGGGGGGCTTACAATGAGCAGTTCTTC.

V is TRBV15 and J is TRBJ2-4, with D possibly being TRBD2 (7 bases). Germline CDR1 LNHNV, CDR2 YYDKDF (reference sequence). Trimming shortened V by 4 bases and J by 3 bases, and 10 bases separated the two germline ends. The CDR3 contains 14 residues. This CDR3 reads CATSKGGGKNIQYF. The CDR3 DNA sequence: TGTGCCACCAGCAAGGGGGGGGGCAAAAACATTCAGTACTTC.